A selection of T cell receptor beta chains follows, all from one sample in a study of cytomegalovirus exposure and HLA in healthy donors. The data were produced by immunoSEQ multiplex PCR, yet TCRdb's version contains in-frame clones alone and is incomplete. The sample has some 98,000 clones, roughly 81% seen once; the top ten hold around 1.5%. Sequenced material: PBMCs. The receptor source for this set is a man in his forties or fifties in good health and CMV-seronegative. CDR3s include the opening cysteine and the closing phenylalanine or tryptophan. Each record gives: CDR3 protein, CDR3 DNA, D gene, clone size, V gene, J gene. The D gene is left open where the match is weak. Clone size is not always given. Where it is, it says once, few, many or a class for expanded clones.

cdr3_aa: CASSSRTSGSKYF
cdr3_nt: TGTGCCAGCAGCTCCCGGACTAGCGGGAGCAAGTACTTC
d_call: TRBD2
clone_size: -
v_call: TRBV7-2
j_call: TRBJ2-7

cdr3_aa: CASSLVREDQPQHF
cdr3_nt: TGTGCCAGCAGTCTGGTCAGGGAAGATCAGCCCCAGCATTTT
d_call: -
clone_size: -
v_call: TRBV28
j_call: TRBJ1-5

cdr3_aa: CASSGLGNTEAFF
cdr3_nt: TGTGCCTCGTCCGGGTTGGGGAACACTGAAGCTTTCTTT
d_call: -
clone_size: -
v_call: TRBV30
j_call: TRBJ1-1

cdr3_aa: CASSVDERVSPLHF
cdr3_nt: TGTGCCAGCAGCGTAGATGAGCGGGTTTCACCCCTCCACTTT
d_call: -
clone_size: -
v_call: TRBV9
j_call: TRBJ1-6

cdr3_aa: CASSQEASGGAREQFF
cdr3_nt: TGTGCCAGCAGCCAAGAGGCGAGCGGGGGGGCCAGGGAGCAGTTCTTC
d_call: TRBD2
clone_size: -
v_call: TRBV4-2
j_call: TRBJ2-1

cdr3_aa: CASSLDRLQPQHF
cdr3_nt: TGTGCCAGCAGCTTGGACAGGCTTCAGCCCCAGCATTTT
d_call: TRBD1
clone_size: -
v_call: TRBV7-2
j_call: TRBJ1-5

cdr3_aa: CASSVDPASYEQYF
cdr3_nt: TGTGCCAGCAGCGTAGATCCAGCGTCCTACGAGCAGTACTTC
d_call: -
clone_size: once
v_call: TRBV9
j_call: TRBJ2-7

cdr3_aa: CASSPYRDSKNEKLFF
cdr3_nt: TGTGCCAGCTCACCGTACCGGGACAGCAAAAATGAAAAACTGTTTTTT
d_call: TRBD1
clone_size: -
v_call: TRBV18
j_call: TRBJ1-4

cdr3_aa: CATSRGHMDTQYF
cdr3_nt: TGTGCCACCTCGAGAGGCCACATGGATACGCAGTATTTT
d_call: -
clone_size: -
v_call: TRBV27
j_call: TRBJ2-3

cdr3_aa: CAWSPQETQYF
cdr3_nt: TGTGCCTGGAGTCCTCAAGAGACCCAGTACTTC
d_call: -
clone_size: -
v_call: TRBV30
j_call: TRBJ2-5

cdr3_aa: CAAGVGNQPQHF
cdr3_nt: TGTGCCGCAGGGGTGGGCAATCAGCCCCAGCATTTT
d_call: -
clone_size: -
v_call: TRBV6-1
j_call: TRBJ1-5

cdr3_aa: CASSQAGGKLAVPDTQYF
cdr3_nt: TGCGCCAGCAGCCAAGCTGGAGGGAAACTAGCTGTTCCAGATACGCAGTATTTT
d_call: -
clone_size: -
v_call: TRBV4-1
j_call: TRBJ2-3

cdr3_aa: CASRGTSGGASLYEQYF
cdr3_nt: TGTGCCAGCAGGGGGACTAGCGGGGGGGCCTCTTTATACGAGCAGTACTTC
d_call: TRBD2
clone_size: -
v_call: TRBV28
j_call: TRBJ2-7

cdr3_aa: CASSGNTEAFF
cdr3_nt: TGTGCCAGCAGCGGGAACACTGAAGCTTTCTTT
d_call: -
clone_size: -
v_call: TRBV27
j_call: TRBJ1-1

cdr3_aa: CASSLGWTGDYEQYF
cdr3_nt: TGTGCCAGCAGCTTAGGGTGGACAGGAGACTACGAGCAGTACTTC
d_call: TRBD1
clone_size: -
v_call: TRBV7-2
j_call: TRBJ2-7

cdr3_aa: CASSVALNEKLFF
cdr3_nt: TGTGCCAGCAGCGTGGCCTTAAATGAAAAACTGTTTTTT
d_call: -
clone_size: -
v_call: TRBV7-9
j_call: TRBJ1-4

cdr3_aa: CASSRGQGYEQYF
cdr3_nt: TGTGCCAGCAGTAGGGGACAGGGCTACGAGCAGTACTTC
d_call: TRBD1
clone_size: once
v_call: TRBV6-5
j_call: TRBJ2-7

cdr3_aa: CASSLWPGAAYEQYF
cdr3_nt: TGTGCCAGCAGTTTATGGCCAGGGGCTGCCTACGAGCAGTACTTC
d_call: -
clone_size: -
v_call: TRBV27
j_call: TRBJ2-7

cdr3_aa: CASSPSSPETQYF
cdr3_nt: TGTGCCAGTAGCCCCTCCTCCCCAGAGACCCAGTACTTC
d_call: -
clone_size: -
v_call: TRBV19
j_call: TRBJ2-5

cdr3_aa: CASSLDRTGLSYNEQFF
cdr3_nt: TGTGCCAGCAGCTTGGACAGGACAGGGTTATCCTACAATGAGCAGTTCTTC
d_call: TRBD1
clone_size: -
v_call: TRBV5-8
j_call: TRBJ2-1